A single TCR beta chain is shown here with its context. Its antigen remains unknown. This entry belongs to a study of T cell responses to AZD1222 COVID-19 vaccine. Overall study results and limits: The donor group comprised mostly white British people and more females; the analysis possibly underestimated clonal diversity. Across the whole spike, CD4 TCRs peaked at regions 160-218 and 743-854. Rises in breadth and depth of Spike-specific TCRs came after two AZD1222 doses.

There are 16 residues in the CDR3. Per the germline V gene, CDR1 is MGHDK and CDR2 is SYGVNS. V was pared by 3 bases and J by 0 bases, with 11 bases between. It was second doses at about 4 or about 12 weeks that were pooled. The table came from immunoSEQ multiplex PCR; TCRdb's copy has only in-frame clones and leaves some out. The sample lists 150,000 to 180,000 clones, about 90% seen once, with just over 9% in the top ten. Specimen: peripheral blood, collected 28 days after the second AZD1222 dose. This receptor was taken from an adult who received the AZD1222 COVID-19 vaccine. The rearrangement joins TRBV25-1 to TRBJ1-4, with a possible D match to TRBD1 (5 bases). The CDR3 spells CASSETMTATNEKLFF. CDR3 bases: TGTGCCAGCAGTGAGACCATGACAGCAACTAATGAAAAACTGTTTTTT. The full variable domain, with the rest looked up from reference TRBV25-1 and TRBJ1-4, is EADIYQTPRYLVIGTGKKITLECSQTMGHDKMYWYQQDPGMELHLIHYSYGVNSTEKGDLSSESTVSRIRTEHFPLTLESARPSHTSQYLCASSETMTATNEKLFFGSGTQLSVL.